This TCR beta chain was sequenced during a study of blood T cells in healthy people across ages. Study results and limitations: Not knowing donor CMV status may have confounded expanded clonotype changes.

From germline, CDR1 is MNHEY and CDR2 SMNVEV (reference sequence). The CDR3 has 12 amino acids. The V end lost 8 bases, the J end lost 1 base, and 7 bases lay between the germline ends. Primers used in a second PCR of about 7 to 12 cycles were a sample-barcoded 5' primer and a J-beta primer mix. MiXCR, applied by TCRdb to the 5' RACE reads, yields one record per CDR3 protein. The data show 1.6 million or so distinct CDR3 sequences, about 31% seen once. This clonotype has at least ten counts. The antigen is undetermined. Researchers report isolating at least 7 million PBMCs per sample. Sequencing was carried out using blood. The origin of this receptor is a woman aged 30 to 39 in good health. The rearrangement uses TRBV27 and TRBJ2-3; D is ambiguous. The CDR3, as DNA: TGTGCCAGCGGGCAGGGCACAGATACGCAGTATTTT. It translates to CASGQGTDTQYF.